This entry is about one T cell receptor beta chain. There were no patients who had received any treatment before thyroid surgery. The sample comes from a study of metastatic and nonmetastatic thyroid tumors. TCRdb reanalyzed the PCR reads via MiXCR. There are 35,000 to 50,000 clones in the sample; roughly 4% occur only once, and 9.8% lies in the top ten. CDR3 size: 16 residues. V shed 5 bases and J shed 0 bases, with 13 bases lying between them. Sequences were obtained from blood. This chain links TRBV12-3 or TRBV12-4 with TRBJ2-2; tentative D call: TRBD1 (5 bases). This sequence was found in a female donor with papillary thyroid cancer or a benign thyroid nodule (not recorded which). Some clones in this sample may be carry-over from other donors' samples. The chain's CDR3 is CASSHQGCANTGELFF. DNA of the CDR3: TGTGCCAGCAGTCACCAGGGCTGTGCGAACACCGGGGAGCTGTTTTTT.